This TCR beta chain was captured by sequencing in a study of PD-L1 blockade in urothelial cancer. For the study at large: Of prior chemotherapy regimens, patients had received between 0 and 3. Blood analysis took place 3 weeks (second dose) and 6 weeks after treatment start.

This CDR3 region has 13 residues. V was trimmed by 3 bases and J by 2 bases, leaving 10 bases between them. The germline gives CDR1 GTSNPN, CDR2 SVGIG (reference sequence). Clones were sequenced by immunoSEQ multiplex PCR, and TCRdb holds only the in-frame ones, with some missing. Of more than 85,000 clones in the sample, roughly nine tenths were seen once. Sequencing used PBMCs, obtained around atezolizumab (anti-PD-L1) treatment. The V gene is TRBV30, the J gene TRBJ2-5; TRBD1 might be the D (6 bases). The clonotype comes from a woman aged 80 or older with urothelial cancer. Here the CDR3 reads CAWRGHAQETQYF. CDR3 nucleotides: TGTGCCTGGAGGGGACACGCTCAAGAGACCCAGTACTTC. Full variable domain (outside the CDR3, taken from reference TRBV30 and TRBJ2-5): SQTIHQWPATLVQPVGSPLSLECTVEGTSNPNLYWYRQAAGRGLQLLFYSVGIGQISSEVPQNLSASRPQDRQFILSSKKLLLSDSGFYLCAWRGHAQETQYFGPGTRLLVL.